The 28 T cell receptor beta chains listed next were all sequenced from one sample in a study of PD-1 blockade in classical Hodgkin lymphoma. Clones were sequenced by immunoSEQ multiplex PCR, and TCRdb holds only the in-frame ones, with some missing. The data hold 20,000 to 25,000 clones, with 70% to 80% observed a single time. Specified time point: cycle 4 day 1 (C4D1), after more than five weeks of nivolumab. Relapse was seen in all patients after autologous stem cell transplantation, and brentuximab vedotin exposure was variable. Isolation of CD4+ T cells from thawed PBMCs was performed by magnetic negative selection. Source: CD4+ T cells from blood, taken before the fourth cycle of nivolumab. Receptors were obtained from a human donor with classical Hodgkin lymphoma.

Within the sample, this clone is medium-sized. This sequence joins TRBV7-2 and TRBJ1-3; D gene unclear. V was cut by 7 bases and J by 4 bases, with 11 bases left in between. Germline assignment: CDR1 SGHTA and CDR2 FQGNSA. The CDR3 is 13 residues long. The CDR3 DNA reads as TGTGCCAGCACCCCTCTCACCGGAAACACCATATATTTT. Translation gives CASTPLTGNTIYF.

As regards this clone: One end of the junction does not line up with germline, which may come from a read error. The rearrangement uses TRBV7-7 and TRBJ2-5; D assignment may be TRBD1 or TRBD2 (5 bases each). The last part of the DNA fits TRBJ2-7 better; the J call may be wrong. The CDR3 length is 13 residues. The V gene's germline CDR1 is SSHAT and CDR2 FNYEAQ (reference sequence). The CDR3 here is CASSPQGAYEQYF. Here the CDR3 DNA reads TGTGCTAGCAGCCCTCAGGGAGCCTACGAGCAGTACTTC.

This chain uses TRBV29-1 with TRBJ1-2, with D maybe TRBD1 (6 bases). The CDR3 length is 13 residues. Germline V gene data show CDR1 as SQVTM and CDR2 as ANQGSEA. V was pared by 6 bases and J by 6 bases, with 17 bases between. Here the CDR3 reads CSVWDMAGDGYTF. In DNA form, the CDR3 reads TGCAGCGTGTGGGATATGGCAGGGGATGGCTACACCTTC.

This clone showed up just once. The CDR3 DNA follows: TGCGCCAGCAGCCCAGGGACAGGTTTGGATACGCAGTATTTT. It yields the protein CASSPGTGLDTQYF. This chain uses TRBV4-1 with TRBJ2-3; 8 bases line up with TRBD1. The V gene's germline CDR1 is MGHRA and CDR2 YSYEKL. Trimming removed 4 bases from V and 6 bases from J; junction bases left unmatched: 6. The CDR3 contains 14 residues.

The rearrangement joins TRBV5-4 to TRBJ1-4, with 8 bases identical to TRBD1. V was pared by 4 bases and J by 7 bases, with 9 bases of the junction left unmatched. CDR3 length equals 15 residues. Germline CDR1 reads SGHNT; CDR2 reads YYREEE (reference sequence). CDR3 protein: CASSRGRGLSEKLFF. The CDR3 DNA is TGTGCCAGCAGCAGAGGCAGGGGGCTAAGTGAAAAACTGTTTTTT. Full variable domain (missing parts from reference TRBV5-4 and TRBJ1-4): ETGVTQSPTHLIKTRGQQVTLRCSSQSGHNTVSWYQQALGQGPQFIFQYYREEENGRGNFPPRFSGLQFPNYSSELNVNALELDDSALYLCASSRGRGLSEKLFFGSGTQLSVL.

V is TRBV29-1 and J is TRBJ1-2, with a weak D call TRBD1 (5 bases). The CDR3 has 10 residues. Trimming removed 4 bases at V and 13 bases at J, with 13 bases between. Germline assignment: CDR1 SQVTM and CDR2 ANQGSEA. In DNA, the CDR3 is TGCAGCGTTGGGGGGGTGTTAAGCACCTTC. Translated: CSVGGVLSTF.

This clone was seen just once. This rearrangement joins TRBV9 to TRBJ2-1; no clear D. The V end lost 0 bases, the J end lost 3 bases, and 10 bases lay between the germline ends. Germline V gene data show CDR1 as SGDLS and CDR2 as YYNGEE. CDR3 length: 15 amino acids. This CDR3 reads CASSVGGTIYNEQFF. In DNA form, the CDR3 reads TGTGCCAGCAGCGTAGGTGGAACGATCTACAATGAGCAGTTCTTC.

The gene calls are TRBV15 and TRBJ2-3, with D unresolved. Looked up from germline, CDR1 is LNHNV and CDR2 is YYDKDF (reference sequence). This CDR3 is 12 amino acids long. The germline V and J ends were trimmed by 2 bases and 2 bases, with 2 bases remaining between them. The CDR3 nucleotides are TGTGCCACCAGCAGACTCACAGATACGCAGTATTTT. Its translation: CATSRLTDTQYF.

This clone came up a few times. The V call is TRBV4-2, the J call TRBJ1-2; D is undetermined. There are 16 residues in the CDR3. The germline gives CDR1 LGHNA, CDR2 YNFKEQ. V was pared by 4 bases and J by 2 bases, with 17 bases between. The CDR3 nucleotides are TGTGCCAGCAGCCTCGGCCCAGCTGCGTTCAACTATGGCTACACCTTC. The encoded protein is CASSLGPAAFNYGYTF.

The V and J genes are TRBV19 and TRBJ2-2; the D is unclear. V shed 3 bases and J shed 0 bases, with 8 bases lying between them. Germline assignment: CDR1 LNHDA and CDR2 SQIVND (reference sequence). This CDR3 has 15 amino acids. As DNA, the CDR3 is TGTGCCAGTAGTATCTTCCATGCGAACACCGGGGAGCTGTTTTTT. It encodes CASSIFHANTGELFF.

This sequence joins TRBV18 and TRBJ1-4, with D hard to call. The CDR3 has 14 amino acids. V was shortened by 2 bases and J by 8 bases, with 12 bases between the two germline ends. CDR1 is KGHSH and CDR2 is LQKENI in the germline V gene. CDR3 sequence (DNA): TGTGCCAGCTCACCAGTGAGGGAAGGGGAAAAACTGTTTTTT. Translation: CASSPVREGEKLFF.

CDR3 amino acids: CASSSLVESTGELFF. As DNA, the CDR3 is TGTGCCAGCAGCTCGCTAGTTGAGTCCACCGGGGAGCTGTTTTTT. The J gene is TRBJ2-2, the V gene TRBV7-9; D gene ambiguous. Germline V gives CDR1 SEHNR, CDR2 FQNEAQ (reference sequence). The CDR3 runs to 15 residues. Trimming pared 4 bases from V and 4 bases from J, leaving 13 bases between.

The rearrangement joins TRBV7-2 to TRBJ1-2; D is undetermined. Trimming removed 2 bases at V and 0 bases at J, with 13 bases between. CDR3 length: 16 amino acids. Germline-derived CDR1 and CDR2 are SGHTA and FQGNSA. For the CDR3, the DNA is TGTGCCAGCAGCTTATGGGCCAGGAGCTCTAACTATGGCTACACCTTC. It specifies CASSLWARSSNYGYTF.

The CDR3 loop is CASSQVQQGPYEQYF. In DNA, the CDR3 is TGTGCCAGCAGCCAAGTACAACAGGGGCCCTACGAGCAGTACTTC. This rearrangement joins TRBV7-2 to TRBJ2-7; 7 bases line up with TRBD1. Unmatched junction bases numbered 9, after V lost 5 bases and J lost 2 bases. The CDR3 extends over 15 amino acids. Germline V lookup: CDR1 SGHTA, CDR2 FQGNSA. Together with reference TRBV7-2 and TRBJ2-7, the CDR3 gives the full variable domain: GAGVSQSPSNKVTEKGKDVELRCDPISGHTALYWYRQSLGQGLEFLIYFQGNSAPDKSGLPSDRFSAERTGGSVSTLTIQRTQQEDSAVYLCASSQVQQGPYEQYFGPGTRLTVT.

This clone was seen more than once but under ten times. This chain connects TRBV2 to TRBJ1-5; 9 bases align to TRBD1. Trimming cost V 6 bases and J 7 bases; bases outside gene matches: 16. Germline V CDR1 and CDR2: SNHLY, FYNNEI. CDR3 length: 17 residues. The CDR3 sequence: CASRAQRDRAFRQPQHF. In DNA, the CDR3 is TGTGCCAGCAGAGCCCAGCGGGACAGGGCCTTTAGGCAGCCCCAGCATTTT.

The chain recombines TRBV2 with TRBJ1-4; a possible D gene is TRBD1 (6 bases). The V and J ends lost 6 bases and 6 bases respectively, with 26 bases between them. There are 18 residues in the CDR3. From germline, CDR1 is SNHLY and CDR2 FYNNEI. DNA for the CDR3: TGTGCCAGCAGCTTGACTTGGGACATATTGGTCGTGTATGAAAAACTGTTTTTT. It translates to CASSLTWDILVVYEKLFF. Full variable domain (missing parts from reference TRBV2 and TRBJ1-4): EPEVTQTPSHQVTQMGQEVILRCVPISNHLYFYWYRQILGQKVEFLVSFYNNEISEKSEIFDDQFSVERPDGSNFTLKIRSTKLEDSAMYFCASSLTWDILVVYEKLFFGSGTQLSVL.

The chain has TRBV5-4 and TRBJ2-1; the D gene could be TRBD1 or TRBD2 (5 bases each). V was cut by 2 bases and J by 2 bases, with 8 bases left in between. The germline V gene encodes CDR1 SGHNT and CDR2 YYREEE (reference sequence). The CDR3 loop spans 14 amino acids. The CDR3 loop reads CASSFRGPYNEQFF. The CDR3 DNA reads TGTGCCAGCAGCTTTCGGGGCCCCTACAATGAGCAGTTCTTC.

This clone has just one count. The CDR3 DNA reads TGTGCCAGCAGCTTAATGACAGGGCGGGATACGCAGTATTTT. Translating gives CASSLMTGRDTQYF. V and J are TRBV7-9 and TRBJ2-3; 7 nucleotides align to TRBD1. This CDR3 has 14 amino acids. Germline CDR1 reads SEHNR; CDR2 reads FQNEAQ (reference sequence). V gave up 2 bases and J gave up 6 bases; unmatched junction bases: 5.

This clone was seen just once. The V gene is TRBV7-9, the J gene TRBJ2-1; the D is unclear. This CDR3 region has 15 residues. Germline lookup yields CDR1 SEHNR and CDR2 FQNEAQ (reference sequence). V was clipped by 4 bases and J by 0 bases, with 10 bases between them. In DNA form, the CDR3 reads TGTGCCAGCAGCTACGTCAGGAGCTCCTACAATGAGCAGTTCTTC. Encoded protein: CASSYVRSSYNEQFF. Filled out from reference TRBV7-9 and TRBJ2-1, the complete variable domain reads DTGVSQNPRHKITKRGQNVTFRCDPISEHNRLYWYRQTLGQGPEFLTYFQNEAQLEKSRLLSDRFSAERPKGSFSTLEIQRTEQGDSAMYLCASSYVRSSYNEQFFGPGTRLTVL.

This clone was observed a few times. The chain uses TRBV19 and TRBJ2-7, with no clear D. This CDR3 is built from 14 residues. V was pared by 3 bases and J by 5 bases, with 14 bases between. Per germline, CDR1 LNHDA and CDR2 SQIVND (reference sequence). The CDR3 DNA reads TGTGCCAGTAGTATTGGGCAGCGTCGGGACGAGCAGTACTTC. Translating gives CASSIGQRRDEQYF.

This sequence joins TRBV28 and TRBJ1-5; D perhaps matches TRBD1 (5 bases). From germline, CDR1 is MDHEN and CDR2 SYDVKM. There are 19 residues in the CDR3. The ends were cut back, 4 bases at V and 2 bases at J, with 24 bases in the middle. This CDR3 reads CASSSSGRGKGFRNQPQHF. The DNA of the CDR3 is TGTGCCAGCAGTTCTTCTGGCCGGGGGAAAGGATTCCGCAATCAGCCCCAGCATTTT.

This clone was detected a few times. This sequence joins TRBV18 and TRBJ1-2; D is ambiguous. Germline V gene sequence: CDR1 KGHSH, CDR2 LQKENI. Trimming took 5 bases from V and 6 from J, leaving 19 bases between them. The CDR3 extends over 15 amino acids. The CDR3 DNA is TGTGCCAGCTCATCTGAGGGCCCTACCATCCATGGCTACACCTTC. It codes for CASSSEGPTIHGYTF.

CDR3 in DNA: TGCGCCAGCAGCTTGGACAGGGGGCATAGCTACACCTTC. It is translated as CASSLDRGHSYTF. The chain carries TRBV5-1 and TRBJ1-2, with TRBD1 matching 9 bases. The CDR3 runs to 13 residues. CDR1 and CDR2 (germline): SGHRS, YFSETQ. With 0 bases clipped from V and 9 bases from J, the junction kept 3 bases outside the gene matches.

This clone was seen only a few times. The rearrangement uses TRBV7-2 and TRBJ2-7; unclear D gene. V lost 5 bases to trimming and J lost 1 base, with 9 bases between them. The CDR3 has 13 residues. CDR1 is SGHTA, CDR2 FQGNSA, per germline. In DNA, the CDR3 is TGTGCCAGCAGCCCGCGAGTATCCTACGAGCAGTACTTC. It specifies CASSPRVSYEQYF.

The gene calls are TRBV4-3 and TRBJ2-2, with TRBD1 identical over 8 bases. Germline CDR1 reads LGHNA; CDR2 reads YSLEER. V shed 0 bases, J shed 4 bases, and the junction held 4 bases outside the gene matches. The CDR3 has 16 amino acids. The chain's CDR3 is CASSQDGTGSTGELFF. CDR3 sequence (DNA): TGCGCCAGCAGCCAAGACGGGACAGGAAGCACCGGGGAGCTGTTTTTT.

This clone has a handful of counts. The chain links TRBV18 to TRBJ1-3; D gene uncertain. The CDR3 covers 14 residues. Trimming shortened V by 4 bases and J by 2 bases, and 9 bases separated the two germline ends. Germline V lookup: CDR1 KGHSH, CDR2 LQKENI. The CDR3 is CASSQTRPGNTIYF. CDR3 in DNA: TGTGCCAGCTCACAGACAAGACCTGGAAACACCATATATTTT. The full variable domain, completed using reference TRBV18 and TRBJ1-3, is NAGVMQNPRHLVRRRGQEARLRCSPMKGHSHVYWYRQLPEEGLKFMVYLQKENIIDESGMPKERFSAEFPKEGPSILRIQQVVRGDSAAYFCASSQTRPGNTIYFGEGSWLTVV.

This clone was seen a handful of times. The genes are TRBV4-1 and TRBJ2-7; no definite D call. This CDR3 has 15 amino acids. Trimming removed 0 bases at V and 0 bases at J, with 9 bases between. Germline V CDR1 and CDR2: MGHRA, YSYEKL. CDR3 region: CASSQEVALSYEQYF. The DNA of the CDR3 is TGCGCCAGCAGCCAAGAGGTTGCCCTCTCCTACGAGCAGTACTTC.

This clone occurred once. This chain joins TRBV5-6 and TRBJ2-7, with D possibly matching TRBD1 (5 bases). With 4 bases removed from V and 7 bases from J, the gap between germline ends came to 21 bases. The CDR3 has 15 amino acids. Germline-derived CDR1 and CDR2 are SGHDT and YYEEEE. CDR3 nucleotide sequence: TGTGCCAGCAGCCCAACTGGGGCCTCCTGGGGAGAGCAGTACTTC. Its translation: CASSPTGASWGEQYF.